The 16 T cell receptor beta chains reported below all come from one sample, sequenced in a study of cytomegalovirus exposure and HLA in healthy donors. A multiplex PCR was run with 60 Vbeta primers and 13 Jbeta primers. Profiling relied on immunoSEQ multiplex PCR, and the TCRdb table lists in-frame clones only, not all of them. The data show 150,000 to 200,000 clones, just over 75% seen once. What was sequenced was PBMCs. The receptors stem from a man aged 40-50 years in good health and CMV-seronegative.

V and J are TRBV6-1 and TRBJ2-1, with 7 bases aligning to TRBD2. The CDR3 loop spans 16 amino acids. With 3 bases clipped from V and 3 bases from J, the junction kept 8 bases outside the gene matches. The germline V gene encodes CDR1 MNHNS and CDR2 SASEGT. CDR3 protein: CASSESRAGSYNEQFF. In DNA form, the CDR3 reads TGTGCCAGCAGTGAGTCGCGAGCGGGGAGCTACAATGAGCAGTTCTTC.

The chain is built from TRBV18 and TRBJ1-1, with 7 bases aligning to TRBD1. The CDR3 spans 13 residues. V lost 5 bases and J lost 7; bases outside the gene matches: 7. Germline V gene data show CDR1 as KGHSH and CDR2 as LQKENI. The CDR3 is CASSGTEPFEAFF. The CDR3 DNA reads TGTGCCAGCTCAGGGACAGAACCCTTTGAAGCTTTCTTT.

The chain recombines TRBV18 with TRBJ1-1, with 7 bases fitting TRBD1. CDR1 KGHSH and CDR2 LQKENI come from the germline V gene. CDR3 size: 11 residues. V was clipped by 3 bases and J by 11 bases; unmatched bases: 3. This chain's CDR3 is CASSPDRVAFF. The CDR3 bases are TGTGCCAGCTCACCCGACAGGGTTGCTTTCTTT.

This chain joins TRBV5-1 and TRBJ2-2, with 9 bases matching TRBD2. Germline V gene data show CDR1 as SGHRS and CDR2 as YFSETQ. Germline trimming cut 6 bases from V and 1 base from J; bases unmatched to any gene: 4. The CDR3 is made up of 15 amino acids. Here the CDR3 reads CASTLAGVNTGELFF. CDR3 nucleotide sequence: TGCGCCAGCACATTAGCGGGAGTGAACACCGGGGAGCTGTTTTTT.

V gene TRBV10-3 combines with J gene TRBJ2-7; TRBD1 matches at 10 bases. The CDR3 runs 15 residues. The V gene's germline CDR1 is ENHRY and CDR2 SYGVKD. J lost 3 bases, V lost 3 bases, and 5 bases had no gene match. The CDR3 bases are TGTGCCATCAGTGACGCCGGGACAGGGGTCTACGAGCAGTACTTC. This encodes CAISDAGTGVYEQYF.

This rearrangement joins TRBV11-2 to TRBJ2-2, with D perhaps matching TRBD2 (6 bases). Trimming removed 5 bases from V and 7 bases from J, with 17 bases in between. Germline CDR1 SGHAT, CDR2 FQNNGV. The CDR3 has 15 residues. The DNA for the CDR3 is TGTGCCAGCAGCCGGGACTCCCTTTGGTTCGGGGAGCTGTTTTTT. Protein sequence: CASSRDSLWFGELFF.

The table lists this clone with a count of one. V usage is TRBV6-5 and J usage is TRBJ2-7, with 9 bases that match TRBD2. Looked up from germline, CDR1 is MNHEY and CDR2 is SVGAGI. The CDR3 length is 14 residues. Trimming at V came to 6 bases and at J to 5 bases, leaving 8 bases not matched to a gene. CDR3 sequence: CASRSGLARDEQYF. CDR3 nucleotide sequence: TGTGCCAGCAGATCGGGACTAGCTAGGGACGAGCAGTACTTC.

The chain has TRBV5-1 and TRBJ1-1; TRBD1 matches at 9 bases. This CDR3 comprises 15 residues. Germline trimming cut 1 base from V and 1 base from J; bases unmatched to any gene: 2. CDR1 is SGHRS and CDR2 is YFSETQ in the germline V gene. CDR3 residues: CASSLTGGPNTEAFF. CDR3 bases: TGCGCCAGCAGCTTGACAGGGGGCCCGAACACTGAAGCTTTCTTT.

The V gene is TRBV7-8, the J gene TRBJ2-2; D may be TRBD1 (5 bases). V shed 5 bases and J shed 5 bases, with 12 bases lying between them. The CDR3 loop spans 14 amino acids. Germline-derived CDR1 and CDR2 are SGHVS and FQNEAQ. CDR3 amino acids: CASSTQGVTGELFF. The CDR3 DNA follows: TGTGCCAGCAGCACTCAGGGTGTGACCGGGGAGCTGTTTTTT. Based on the CDR3 plus reference TRBV7-8 and TRBJ2-2, the full variable domain is GAGVSQSPRYKVAKRGQDVALRCDPISGHVSLFWYQQALGQGPEFLTYFQNEAQLDKSGLPSDRFFAERPEGSVSTLKIQRTQQEDSAVYLCASSTQGVTGELFFGEGSRLTVL.

This chain connects TRBV7-9 to TRBJ1-2; 7 bases map to TRBD1. In germline, CDR1 is SEHNR, CDR2 FQNEAQ (reference sequence). The CDR3 covers 15 residues. V lost 6 bases to trimming and J lost 3 bases; unmatched junction nucleotides: 10. The CDR3 protein is CASRGSTGFDYGYTF. The CDR3 coding sequence is TGTGCCAGCAGGGGTTCGACAGGGTTTGACTATGGCTACACCTTC.

V is TRBV27 and J is TRBJ1-4; 9 bases are a match to TRBD1. With 5 bases clipped from V and 7 bases from J, the junction kept 11 bases outside the gene matches. Per the germline V gene, CDR1 is MNHEY and CDR2 is SMNVEV (reference sequence). The CDR3 is made up of 16 amino acids. The DNA for the CDR3 is TGTGCCAGCAGTCTCCTCACCGGGACAGGGAGTGAAAAACTGTTTTTT. It translates to CASSLLTGTGSEKLFF.

This rearrangement joins TRBV29-1 to TRBJ1-2, with D perhaps matching TRBD1 (6 bases). V was shortened by 7 bases and J by 5 bases, with 17 bases between the two germline ends. From germline, CDR1 is SQVTM and CDR2 ANQGSEA. The CDR3 extends over 13 amino acids. The CDR3 loop reads CSAGSGAGYGYTF. CDR3 coding DNA: TGCAGCGCCGGATCAGGGGCCGGTTATGGCTACACCTTC. Using reference TRBV29-1 and TRBJ1-2 for the parts outside the CDR3, the full variable domain is SAVISQKPSRDICQRGTSLTIQCQVDSQVTMMFWYRQQPGQSLTLIATANQGSEATYESGFVIDKFPISRPNLTFSTLTVSNMSPEDSSIYLCSAGSGAGYGYTFGSGTRLTVV.

This clone was observed once. The chain employs TRBV9 and TRBJ2-5; 9 nucleotides align to TRBD1. Unmatched junction bases numbered 9, after V lost 4 bases and J lost 5 bases. The length of the CDR3 is 15 residues. From germline, CDR1 is SGDLS and CDR2 YYNGEE. CDR3 amino acids: CASSLWTGAGETQYF. The CDR3 nucleotides read TGTGCCAGCAGCCTGTGGACAGGGGCGGGTGAGACCCAGTACTTC.

The chain employs TRBV7-2 and TRBJ1-5; D is ambiguous. Germline V gives CDR1 SGHTA, CDR2 FQGNSA. CDR3 length: 13 residues. V lost 1 base and J 2 bases, leaving 3 bases between the germline ends. In DNA form, the CDR3 reads TGTGCCAGCAGCTTAGGGCGCAATCAGCCCCAGCATTTT. Residues: CASSLGRNQPQHF.

The genes are TRBV7-2 and TRBJ2-7, with unresolved D. The length of the CDR3 is 13 residues. The ends were cut back, 3 bases at V and 6 bases at J, with 12 bases in the middle. Germline values: CDR1 SGHTA, CDR2 FQGNSA. The CDR3 region is CASSFHHLSEQYV. The CDR3 nucleotides read TGTGCCAGCAGCTTCCATCACCTTAGCGAGCAGTACGTC.

CDR3 in DNA: TGTGCCAGCAGCCCAGCGGTAGGGTGGGAGACCCAGTACTTC. Amino acids: CASSPAVGWETQYF. J is TRBJ2-5 and V is TRBV7-9, with a possible D match to TRBD2 (5 bases). This CDR3 has 14 residues. Looked up from germline, CDR1 is SEHNR and CDR2 is FQNEAQ (reference sequence). Between the trimmed V and J ends, which lost 5 bases and 5 bases, there was a span of 15 bases.